A selection of T cell receptor beta chains follows, all from one sample in a study of identical twins. MiXCR was run by TCRdb on the 5' RACE reads, yielding one entry per CDR3 protein. Of roughly 690,000 distinct CDR3 sequences listed, approximately 21% were seen once; the top ten hold around 4.5%. These data also featured in a second study, about T cells expressing NK-cell markers.

Sequenced material: PBMCs. The receptors come from a woman between 18 and 29 years old in good health. Each CDR3 is given with its conserved first and last residue. D genes are given only for firm matches. The size field is filled for only some rows; it gives once, few, many or a size class.

V gene	clone size	J gene	D gene	CDR3 protein	CDR3 DNA
TRBV7-2	.	TRBJ2-3	.	CASSLAPGGKTDTQYF	TGTGCCAGCAGCTTAGCACCCGGAGGGAAGACAGATACGCAGTATTTT
TRBV5-6	many	TRBJ2-5	TRBD2	CASSSPSGTVVEETQYF	TGTGCCAGCAGCTCGCCTAGCGGGACAGTGGTGGAAGAGACCCAGTACTTC
TRBV20-1	few	TRBJ2-3	TRBD2	CSASLTSGTDTQYF	TGCAGTGCTTCCCTGACTAGCGGTACAGATACGCAGTATTTT
TRBV6-1	.	TRBJ2-2	.	CAIAVLVGVGELFF	TGTGCAATAGCGGTGCTAGTGGGTGTCGGGGAGCTGTTTTTT
TRBV20-1	.	TRBJ1-2	TRBD1	CSARDRTNYGYTF	TGCAGTGCTCGGGACAGGACAAACTATGGCTACACCTTC
TRBV11-1	many	TRBJ2-6	TRBD1	CATLGQGRIRPVGANVLTF	TGTGCCACCCTAGGACAGGGTAGAATTCGGCCTGTTGGGGCCAACGTCCTGACTTTC
TRBV5-1	.	TRBJ2-7	TRBD1	CASCTGTGVSYEQYF	TGCGCCAGCTGCACCGGGACAGGGGTGTCCTACGAGCAGTACTTC
TRBV6-5	few	TRBJ2-1	.	CASSYSATGTYNEQFF	TGTGCCAGCAGTTACTCGGCGACAGGGACTTACAATGAGCAGTTCTTC
TRBV7-6	.	TRBJ2-3	.	CASSSHARPSPTDTQYF	TGTGCCAGCAGCTCCCACGCGAGGCCGAGCCCTACAGATACGCAGTATTTT
TRBV29-1	few	TRBJ1-3	.	CSVQESGNTIYF	TGCAGCGTTCAGGAGTCAGGAAACACCATATATTTT
TRBV7-9	few	TRBJ2-3	.	CASSLAPADTQYF	TGTGCCAGCAGCTTGGCCCCTGCAGATACGCAGTATTTT
TRBV10-3	few	TRBJ1-2	.	CAISGLAYGYTF	TGTGCCATCAGCGGGCTCGCTTATGGCTACACCTTC
TRBV5-1	.	TRBJ2-3	.	CASSPGPATDTQYF	TGCGCCAGCAGCCCAGGGCCAGCTACAGATACGCAGTATTTT
TRBV5-1	few	TRBJ2-5	TRBD2	CASSRLVTSGETQYF	TGCGCCAGCAGCCGCCTAGTGACTAGCGGAGAGACCCAGTACTTC
TRBV12-3/TRBV12-4	few	TRBJ2-5	.	CASSSVAQETQYF	TGTGCCAGCAGTTCGGTGGCTCAAGAGACCCAGTACTTC